This T cell receptor beta chain stems from a study of CD8 T cells in Susac syndrome. Across the whole study: Among the Susac syndrome patients sequenced, 5 or 6 had active disease and 8 or 9 were in remission. The study, taken as a whole, reports: The study recognized that the number of individuals in its TCR sequencing and HLA analysis was relatively small. The CD4+ T cell repertoires in Susac syndrome were not clonally expanded.

Sequencing of TCR beta was performed on blood CD8+ and CD4+ T cells. With regard to this clonotype: Its antigen is unidentified. An end of the junction differs from the germline gene, which may be a read error.

Random-hexamer reverse transcription was applied to roughly 0.5 to 1 ug RNA. MiXCR, applied by TCRdb to the immunoSEQ multiplex PCR reads, yields one record per CDR3 protein. Counted here are 180,000 or so distinct CDR3 sequences, roughly 94% occurring once; the ten biggest clones make up about 0.1%. The V gene's germline CDR1 is LGHDT and CDR2 YNNKEL (reference sequence). The CDR3 runs 15 residues. The genes are TRBV3-1 and TRBJ2-1; D is perhaps TRBD2 (6 bases). The receptor comes from a human donor with Susac syndrome. Sequenced sample: CD4+ T cells from PBMCs. The CDR3 protein is CASSQAGGMGYEQSF. CDR3 nucleotide sequence: TGTGCCAGCAGCCAAGCAGGCGGGATGGGTTATGAGCAGTCCTTC.